This T cell receptor beta chain stems from a study of CD8+CD57+ T cells in acquired aplastic anemia. Study-wide results and limits: No significant difference in CD8+ Simpson's diversity was found between patients and controls. Common to patients and controls were 25 to 30 CD8+ CDR3 sequences.

Germline V gene data show CDR1 as SEHNR and CDR2 as FQNEAQ (reference sequence). V shed 7 bases, J shed 8 bases, and the junction held 5 bases outside the gene matches. CDR3 length: 14 amino acids. A note on this clonotype: What it binds is not known.

Template material for TCR beta VDJ and CDR3 profiling consisted of genomic DNA. TCRdb used MiXCR to reprocess the reads, holding one entry per CDR3 protein. The data hold around 200,000 distinct CDR3 sequences, with roughly 63% observed a single time. Patients selected for sequencing had displayed CD8+CD57+ cell expansion by flow cytometry. Every patient had severe acquired aplastic anemia. Patient blood was sampled before any therapy had been received. The chain is built from TRBV7-9 and TRBJ2-2; 12 bases map to TRBD1. The sequence derives from a human donor with aplastic anemia. Sequencing input: sorted CD4+, CD8+, or CD8+CD57+ T cells (not recorded which) from PBMCs. The CDR3 loop reads CASTGTGGEGELFF. DNA for the CDR3: TGTGCCAGCACCGGGACAGGGGGCGAGGGGGAGCTGTTTTTT.